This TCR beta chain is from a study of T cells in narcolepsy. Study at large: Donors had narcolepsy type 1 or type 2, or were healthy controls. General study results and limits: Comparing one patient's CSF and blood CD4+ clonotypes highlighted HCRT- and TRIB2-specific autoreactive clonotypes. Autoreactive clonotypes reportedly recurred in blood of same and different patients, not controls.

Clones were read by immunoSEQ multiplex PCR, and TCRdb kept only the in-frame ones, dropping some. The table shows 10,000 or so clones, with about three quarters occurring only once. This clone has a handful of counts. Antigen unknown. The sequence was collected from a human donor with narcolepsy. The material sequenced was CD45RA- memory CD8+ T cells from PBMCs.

The CDR3 nucleotides read TGTGCCAGCAGCGGGACAGAAACCGGGGAGCTGTTTTTT. Translating gives CASSGTETGELFF. V and J are TRBV6-4 and TRBJ2-2; 7 bases are a match to TRBD1. Looked up from germline, CDR1 is MRHNA and CDR2 is SNTAGT. Unmatched junction bases numbered 3, after V lost 6 bases and J lost 5 bases. CDR3 length: 13 residues.